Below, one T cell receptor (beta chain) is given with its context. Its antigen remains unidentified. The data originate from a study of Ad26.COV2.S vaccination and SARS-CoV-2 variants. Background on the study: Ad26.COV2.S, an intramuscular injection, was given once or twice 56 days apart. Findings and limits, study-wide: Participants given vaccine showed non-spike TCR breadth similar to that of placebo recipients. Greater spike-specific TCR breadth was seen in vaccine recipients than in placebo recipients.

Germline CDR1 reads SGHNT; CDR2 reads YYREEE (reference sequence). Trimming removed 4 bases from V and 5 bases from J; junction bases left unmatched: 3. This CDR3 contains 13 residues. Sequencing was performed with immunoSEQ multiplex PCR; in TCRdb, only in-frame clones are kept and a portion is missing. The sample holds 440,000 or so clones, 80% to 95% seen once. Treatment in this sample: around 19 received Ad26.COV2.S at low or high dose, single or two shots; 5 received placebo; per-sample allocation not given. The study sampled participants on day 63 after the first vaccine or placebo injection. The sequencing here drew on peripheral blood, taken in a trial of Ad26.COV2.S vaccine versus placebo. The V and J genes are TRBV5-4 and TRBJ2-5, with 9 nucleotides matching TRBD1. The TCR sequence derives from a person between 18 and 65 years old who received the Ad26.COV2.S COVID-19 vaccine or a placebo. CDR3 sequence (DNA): TGTGCCAGCAGCGGACAGGGGCGGGAGACCCAGTACTTC. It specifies CASSGQGRETQYF.